Listed below are T cell receptor beta chains from one sample, sequenced in a study of blood T cell repertoires in COVID-19. The assay was immunoSEQ multiplex PCR, and TCRdb's table has in-frame clones only and misses some. The table has 200,000 to 300,000 clones, around nine tenths seen once. The sequencing sample was made of PBMCs or T cells enriched from blood (not recorded which). These receptors came from a woman younger than 35 who had recovered from COVID-19. Each CDR3 is given with its conserved first and last residue. The D gene is left open where the match is weak.

TRBJ1-3 NA TRBV27 CASSLGGSFLGNTIYF TGTGCCAGCAGTTTAGGAGGCTCTTTTCTTGGAAACACCATATATTTT
TRBJ2-1 NA TRBV5-6 CASSLFRVDEQFF TGTGCCAGCAGCTTGTTCCGGGTGGATGAGCAGTTCTTC
TRBJ1-2 TRBD1 TRBV18 CASSPFAGYRDSGADGYTF TGTGCCAGCTCACCATTCGCTGGCTATCGGGACAGCGGTGCGGATGGCTACACCTTC
TRBJ2-3 NA TRBV5-1 CASSLPSLDTQYF TGCGCCAGCAGCTTACCTAGCCTAGATACGCAGTATTTT
TRBJ1-2 TRBD1 TRBV7-8 CASSRGTGRLYGYTF TGTGCCAGCAGCCGAGGGACAGGAAGACTCTATGGCTACACCTTC
TRBJ1-1 TRBD1 TRBV11-2 CASSLRTGNTEAFF TGTGCCAGCAGCTTAAGGACAGGGAACACTGAAGCTTTCTTT
TRBJ1-1 NA TRBV5-1 CASSSGGTEAFF TGCGCCAGCAGCTCCGGGGGAACTGAAGCTTTCTTT
TRBJ1-5 NA TRBV25-1 CASSDSRGGDQPQHF TGTGCCAGCAGTGATTCAAGGGGGGGGGATCAGCCCCAGCATTTT
TRBJ2-1 TRBD2 TRBV7-9 CASSLYLRGYNEQFF TGTGCCAGCAGCTTGTACTTGCGGGGGTACAATGAGCAGTTCTTC
TRBJ1-5 NA TRBV7-8 CASSLSGVREIGNQPQHF TGTGCCAGCAGCTTAAGTGGGGTCCGGGAGATTGGCAATCAGCCCCAGCATTTT
TRBJ2-5 NA TRBV27 CASSPTVRKETQYF TGTGCCAGCAGCCCCACCGTCAGAAAAGAGACCCAGTACTTC
TRBJ2-1 NA TRBV21-1 CASSKVVRLARVYEQFF TGTGCCAGCAGCAAAGTAGTCCGACTAGCGAGGGTCTATGAGCAGTTCTTC